The clone carrying this T cell receptor (beta chain) was counted at least ten times. CDR3 length: 15 residues. Trimming stripped 0 bases from V and 3 bases from J, with 11 bases between. CDR1 MNHEY and CDR2 SMNVEV come from the germline V gene (reference sequence). The data belong to a study of T-cell reconstitution after alpha-beta-depleted transplantation in children. Preparation of the TCRbeta library was carried out with unique molecular identifiers. MiXCR was run by TCRdb on the PCR reads, yielding one entry per CDR3 protein. The repertoire includes around 200,000 distinct CDR3 sequences, 6% to 7% of them detected once, and roughly 3% sits in the top ten.

Sequenced here: PBMCs from the stem cell graft donor, sampled from the stem cell graft. The sequence was obtained from a human donor who donated a stem cell graft to a child with Wiskott-Aldrich syndrome. The rearrangement uses TRBV27 and TRBJ1-1; TRBD1 might be the D (5 bases). The CDR3 nucleotides read TGTGCCAGCAGTTTATCGGGGGTTTTAGACACTGAAGCTTTCTTT. This gives the protein CASSLSGVLDTEAFF.